Presented here are 18 T cell receptor beta chains from one specimen sequenced in a study of CD8 T cells in ankylosing spondylitis. General study findings and limits: Roughly 8 highly homologous variants formed a TCR beta motif that appeared characteristic of ankylosing spondylitis blood.

The antigens of these receptors remain unknown. TCRdb recomputed calls from the 5' RACE reads with MiXCR, one row per CDR3 protein. The table records 390,000 or so distinct CDR3 sequences, around 24% of them present only once. The sequencing sample was made of blood, either unsorted or a sorted T cell fraction (not recorded which). Receptors originate from a male donor with ankylosing spondylitis.

V and J are TRBV28 and TRBJ2-7; D might be TRBD2 (5 bases). The CDR3 spans 12 residues. Germline values: CDR1 MDHEN, CDR2 SYDVKM. Trimming took 5 bases from V and 5 from J, leaving 10 bases between them. CDR3 nucleotide sequence: TGTGCCAGCAGTGGGGAGCAAAACGAGCAGTACTTC. Translating it yields CASSGEQNEQYF. Looking up the rest from reference TRBV28 and TRBJ2-7 gives the full variable domain: DVKVTQSSRYLVKRTGEKVFLECVQDMDHENMFWYRQDPGLGLRLIYFSYDVKMKEKGDIPEGYSVSREKKERFSLILESASTNQTSMYLCASSGEQNEQYFGPGTRLTVT.

This clonotype was observed at least ten times. The gene calls are TRBV29-1 and TRBJ2-7; D call uncertain. The CDR3 consists of 14 residues. Germline CDR1 is SQVTM and CDR2 is ANQGSEA. Trimming shortened V by 6 bases and J by 6 bases, and 21 bases separated the two germline ends. The CDR3 bases are TGCAGCGTAACCGACACCGGTGGGAAGGTCGAGCAGTACTTC. It encodes CSVTDTGGKVEQYF.

This clonotype was detected only a few times. This chain joins TRBV9 and TRBJ1-5, with 7 positions matching TRBD1. This CDR3 contains 15 residues. V trimming: 3 bases; J trimming: 5 bases; junction bases outside the gene matches: 8. Germline V gene data show CDR1 as SGDLS and CDR2 as YYNGEE. CDR3 DNA: TGTGCCAGCAGCGATTCGGACAGGACCTATCAGCCCCAGCATTTT. Its translation: CASSDSDRTYQPQHF.

The V and J genes are TRBV5-1 and TRBJ2-3, with TRBD1 matching over 8 bases. The germline V gene has CDR1 SGHRS and CDR2 YFSETQ. V was clipped by 4 bases and J by 5 bases; unmatched bases: 6. This CDR3 comprises 14 residues. DNA for the CDR3: TGCGCCAGCAGCATAAGACAGGGGCAAGATACGCAGTATTTT. Amino acid sequence: CASSIRQGQDTQYF.

The chain combines TRBV12-5 with TRBJ2-3; D perhaps matches TRBD1 (5 bases). Germline lookup yields CDR1 LGHNT and CDR2 FRNRAP. The V end lost 0 bases, the J end lost 2 bases, and 21 bases lay between the germline ends. The CDR3 is 19 residues long. The CDR3 region is CASGLVRVPEVGHTDTQYF. DNA for the CDR3: TGTGCTAGTGGTTTGGTACGGGTTCCAGAAGTAGGACACACAGATACGCAGTATTTT.

The J gene is TRBJ2-1, the V gene TRBV11-3; 7 nucleotides line up with TRBD2. The CDR3 covers 14 residues. Looked up from germline, CDR1 is SGHNT and CDR2 is YENEEA. V shed 1 base, J shed 7 bases, and the junction held 4 bases outside the gene matches. The CDR3 DNA sequence: TGTGCCAGCAGCTTAGTTGGAGCGGGAAATGAGCAGTTCTTC. Translated: CASSLVGAGNEQFF.

This clonotype was seen more than once but under ten times. J is TRBJ2-7 and V is TRBV28; D is ambiguous. The CDR3 loop spans 17 amino acids. The germline V gene has CDR1 MDHEN and CDR2 SYDVKM. The ends were cut back, 4 bases at V and 2 bases at J, with 21 bases in the middle. The CDR3 DNA sequence: TGTGCCAGCAGTTCTCCCCCCGGTTCAACTTCGGCCTACGAGCAGTACTTC. Its translation: CASSSPPGSTSAYEQYF.

This clonotype was detected only a few times. This chain joins TRBV6-1 and TRBJ1-2, with D possibly TRBD1 on 5 matching bases. Germline V gene data show CDR1 as MNHNS and CDR2 as SASEGT. The CDR3 runs to 15 residues. Deletions cut 5 bases from V and 4 bases from J, with 17 bases between. The CDR3 is CASSTSRGSLYGYTF. The CDR3 nucleotides are TGTGCCAGCAGTACGAGCCGGGGCAGTCTCTATGGCTACACCTTC.

This clonotype occurred a few times. The chain recombines TRBV5-1 with TRBJ2-3; D remains unclear. In germline, CDR1 is SGHRS, CDR2 YFSETQ. V lost 0 bases to trimming and J lost 5 bases, with 10 bases between them. The length of the CDR3 is 14 residues. For the CDR3, the DNA is TGCGCCAGCAGCTTGGTAGCCGCCCGAGATACGCAGTATTTT. It is translated as CASSLVAARDTQYF.

This clonotype was counted many times. This chain uses TRBV20-1 with TRBJ2-1; D may be TRBD1 or TRBD2 (5 bases each). This CDR3 comprises 16 residues. CDR1 and CDR2 (germline): DFQATT, SNEGSKA (reference sequence). The V end lost 5 bases, the J end lost 8 bases, and 25 bases lay between the germline ends. The chain's CDR3 is CSAHLPGRALGDEQFF. CDR3 DNA sequence: TGCAGTGCTCACCTCCCCGGGCGGGCACTAGGGGATGAGCAGTTCTTC.

This clonotype was seen only a few times. The chain recombines TRBV25-1 with TRBJ2-1, with D perhaps given as TRBD1 or TRBD2 (5 bases each). The CDR3 length is 16 residues. Trimming stripped 4 bases from V and 7 bases from J, with 20 bases between. Germline CDR1 and CDR2: MGHDK and SYGVNS. CDR3: CASSGRVGANLNEQFF. CDR3 nucleotide sequence: TGTGCCAGCAGTGGCAGGGTCGGGGCCAACCTGAATGAGCAGTTCTTC.

This clonotype occurred a few times. This chain connects TRBV9 to TRBJ1-5; D may be TRBD1 (5 bases). This CDR3 has 14 residues. The V gene lost 3 bases and the J gene lost 6 bases, with 13 bases spanning the gap. Germline CDR1 reads SGDLS; CDR2 reads YYNGEE. The CDR3 DNA reads as TGTGCCAGCAGCGCTTCGGGGGGTGGTCAGCCCCAGCATTTT. It translates to CASSASGGGQPQHF.

The chain joins TRBV6-6 to TRBJ1-2; D is undetermined. The CDR3 has 11 amino acids. The ends were cut back, 5 bases at V and 8 bases at J, with 9 bases in the middle. The V gene's germline CDR1 is MNHNY and CDR2 SVGAGI (reference sequence). CDR3 loop: CASSPGLGYTF. In DNA form, the CDR3 reads TGTGCCAGCAGTCCTGGGCTCGGCTACACCTTC.

This clonotype was counted at least ten times. The J gene is TRBJ1-4, the V gene TRBV28, with D unresolved. The CDR3 consists of 14 residues. The V gene's germline CDR1 is MDHEN and CDR2 SYDVKM. Trimming removed 3 bases at V and 8 bases at J, with 13 bases between. The DNA for the CDR3 is TGTGCCAGCAGTTTGGGAGGGTCCGCGGAAAAACTGTTTTTT. This codes for CASSLGGSAEKLFF.

There are many counts of this clonotype. The CDR3 DNA reads TGTGCCAGCAGCTTAGTGGGAGGGGACGACGAGCAGTACTTC. It specifies CASSLVGGDDEQYF. The rearrangement uses TRBV7-6 and TRBJ2-7; 7 bases align to TRBD2. CDR3 length: 14 amino acids. Trimming took 1 base from V and 5 from J; bases not matched to a gene: 5. Germline lookup yields CDR1 SGHVS and CDR2 FNYEAQ.

The CDR3 DNA sequence: TGCGCCAGCAGCCAAGGTCCACTAGCGGGAGCTTCCTTAGAGCAGTACTTC. It specifies CASSQGPLAGASLEQYF. This chain links TRBV4-1 with TRBJ2-7; 11 nucleotides match TRBD2. The CDR3 spans 17 residues. Germline values: CDR1 MGHRA, CDR2 YSYEKL. V gave up 1 base and J gave up 7 bases; unmatched junction bases: 12.

This clonotype appeared a single time. V is TRBV5-5 and J is TRBJ2-5; TRBD2 matches 10 bases. J was trimmed by 1 base and V by 4 bases; bases with no gene match: 10. This CDR3 spans 17 amino acids. In germline, CDR1 is SGHKS, CDR2 YYEKEE (reference sequence). The CDR3 protein is CASSRTLAGGPQETQYF. CDR3 nucleotide sequence: TGTGCCAGCAGCAGAACTTTAGCGGGAGGCCCCCAAGAGACCCAGTACTTC.

This clonotype turned up a few times. As DNA, the CDR3 is TGTGCCAGCAGCTTAGGTCAGGGCTGGCATGGCTACACCTTC. Amino acids: CASSLGQGWHGYTF. The genes are TRBV7-2 and TRBJ1-2, with D possibly TRBD1 on 5 matching bases. Trimming removed 1 base from V and 6 bases from J, with 12 bases in between. Germline lookup yields CDR1 SGHTA and CDR2 FQGNSA. The CDR3 length is 14 residues.